The clone carrying this T cell receptor (beta chain) occurred a few times. Its target is unknown. CDR3 length: 17 amino acids. V was clipped by 4 bases and J by 0 bases, with 21 bases between them. Looked up from germline, CDR1 is GTSNPN and CDR2 is SVGIG (reference sequence). CDR3-region Arm-PCR and iRepertoire HTBI primers produced the TCR beta libraries. TCRdb re-called the multiplex PCR reads through MiXCR, storing one row per CDR3 protein. The sample records some 500,000 distinct CDR3 sequences, approximately 13% being singletons. These data are taken from a study of regulatory T cells in long-lasting Graves disease. Time point described: newly diagnosed GD, antithyroid drugs for less than 3 months. Scientists built the TCR library using RNA that was extracted from PBMCs. General study points: Favored usage of TRBV28, TRBJ1-2 and TRBJ2-5 was recorded in persistent disease.

This sample also belongs to another study, concerning T cells in Graves' hyperthyroidism and ophthalmopathy. From that paper: If no ophthalmopathy progression occurred within 18 months, Graves' hyperthyroidism was stable.

The gene calls are TRBV30 and TRBJ1-2, with D possibly matching TRBD1 (6 bases). The clonotype comes from a man aged 25 to 45 with Graves disease. Source: peripheral blood mononuclear cells (PBMCs), taken at new diagnosis, from a patient treated with antithyroid drugs. DNA of the CDR3: TGTGCCTGGACCACCGGACAGTACCCCAGAGCTAACTATGGCTACACCTTC. It translates to CAWTTGQYPRANYGYTF.